This T cell receptor beta chain derives from a study of T cells in Graves' hyperthyroidism and ophthalmopathy. About the research overall: Peripheral blood sampling occurred at initial diagnosis, before any treatment.

The table lists this clonotype with many counts. The CDR3 regions of TCR beta were amplified from RNA transcripts. The HTBI primer set was used in a first-round RT-PCR of the TCR CDR3. TCRdb re-called the multiplex PCR reads through MiXCR, storing one row per CDR3 protein. This table holds about 360,000 distinct CDR3 sequences, less than 20% found once. The CDR3 has 11 residues. Unmatched junction bases numbered 6, after V lost 8 bases and J lost 10 bases. Germline values: CDR1 MNHEY, CDR2 SVGEGT. The chain joins TRBV6-2 or TRBV6-3 to TRBJ2-3, with 7 bases lining up with TRBD2. Sequenced material: blood. This sequence originates from a woman under 30 with Graves' hyperthyroidism that later progressed to Graves' ophthalmopathy. CDR3 bases: TGTGCCAGCGTGAGCGGGATTGCGCAGTATTTT. This gives the protein CASVSGIAQYF.